The 19 T cell receptor beta chains given below trace back to one sample, sequenced in a study of blood T cell repertoires in COVID-19. This table comes from immunoSEQ multiplex PCR, and its TCRdb copy is limited to in-frame clones, with some not included. The repertoire holds about 59,000 clones, with 75% to 95% as singletons. Sequenced sample: peripheral blood. Receptors were obtained from an elderly man with acute or convalescent COVID-19.

The chain combines TRBV7-6 with TRBJ2-1; no clear D. The V and J ends lost 5 bases and 9 bases respectively, with 23 bases between them. Germline V gives CDR1 SGHVS, CDR2 FNYEAQ. The CDR3 runs to 16 residues. The CDR3 here is CASSPVRVASLSEQFF. The CDR3 DNA follows: TGTGCCAGCAGCCCAGTCCGGGTGGCTAGTCTTTCTGAGCAGTTCTTC.

The V call is TRBV7-2, the J call TRBJ2-1, with D perhaps TRBD1 (6 bases). Trimming pared 5 bases from V and 7 bases from J, leaving 15 bases between. Germline CDR1 reads SGHTA; CDR2 reads FQGNSA. This CDR3 has 14 amino acids. The CDR3 nucleotides are TGTGCCAGCAGCACGGGCCGGGACATAAATGAGCAGTTCTTC. As protein: CASSTGRDINEQFF.

V gene TRBV13 combines with J gene TRBJ1-1, with TRBD1 matching 7 bases. Per the germline V gene, CDR1 is PRHDT and CDR2 is FYEKMQ (reference sequence). The CDR3 loop spans 14 amino acids. J lost 1 base, V lost 3 bases, and 2 bases had no gene match. The CDR3 sequence is CASSFTGENTEAFF. Written as DNA, the CDR3 is TGTGCCAGCAGCTTTACAGGGGAGAACACTGAAGCTTTCTTT. The full variable domain, in which reference TRBV13 and TRBJ1-1 provide the parts outside the CDR3, is AAGVIQSPRHLIKEKRETATLKCYPIPRHDTVYWYQQGPGQDPQFLISFYEKMQSDKGSIPDRFSAQQFSDYHSELNMSSLELGDSALYFCASSFTGENTEAFFGQGTRLTVV.

The V call is TRBV12-3 or TRBV12-4, the J call TRBJ2-7; TRBD2 aligns across 12 bases. The CDR3 length is 13 residues. With 6 bases clipped from V and 6 bases from J, the junction kept 3 bases outside the gene matches. CDR3 in amino acids: CASRQLAGGEQYF. In DNA, the CDR3 is TGTGCCAGCAGACAACTAGCGGGGGGCGAGCAGTACTTC.

V and J are TRBV2 and TRBJ2-7; 9 positions match TRBD1. Germline V gene sequence: CDR1 SNHLY, CDR2 FYNNEI. The CDR3 spans 10 residues. With V trimmed by 8 bases and J by 12 bases, 5 bases remained unmatched. The chain's CDR3 is CASQPGQGYF. Here the CDR3 DNA reads TGTGCCAGCCAACCGGGACAGGGGTACTTC.

V and J are TRBV7-9 and TRBJ2-3, with a tentative D call TRBD1 (6 bases). Trimming shortened V by 6 bases and J by 4 bases, and 20 bases separated the two germline ends. The germline gives CDR1 SEHNR, CDR2 FQNEAQ (reference sequence). The CDR3 loop spans 16 amino acids. The CDR3 DNA follows: TGTGCCAGCAGTCCTGGGGGCCCTAGAGCGGCAGATACGCAGTATTTT. Translating it yields CASSPGGPRAADTQYF.

The table lists this clone with a count of one. This chain connects TRBV6-1 to TRBJ1-5; D is perhaps TRBD1 (5 bases). CDR1 is MNHNS, CDR2 SASEGT, per germline. Trimming pared 2 bases from V and 6 bases from J, leaving 11 bases between. The CDR3 has 14 amino acids. CDR3 in DNA: TGTGCCAGCAGTGAACAGGGTCAATTTCAGCCCCAGCATTTT. Its translation is CASSEQGQFQPQHF.

The V call is TRBV9, the J call TRBJ2-2, with D uncertain. Germline V gene sequence: CDR1 SGDLS, CDR2 YYNGEE. The CDR3 spans 15 residues. V was trimmed by 0 bases and J by 2 bases, leaving 8 bases between them. CDR3 amino acids: CASSVEARNTGELFF. The CDR3 nucleotides read TGTGCCAGCAGCGTAGAAGCGAGAAACACCGGGGAGCTGTTTTTT.

Here the CDR3 DNA reads TGCGCCAGCAGCCTCGAAGGGGCGGGGGGGCCGCTCTACAATGAGCAGTTCTTC. It is translated as CASSLEGAGGPLYNEQFF. The rearrangement links TRBV5-1 to TRBJ2-1; TRBD2 matches 9 bases. The CDR3 extends over 18 amino acids. Trimming cost V 4 bases and J 3 bases; bases outside gene matches: 14. Per germline, CDR1 SGHRS and CDR2 YFSETQ.

V is TRBV28 and J is TRBJ1-2; TRBD1 aligns across 7 bases. The germline V gene encodes CDR1 MDHEN and CDR2 SYDVKM. This CDR3 has 14 amino acids. V lost 3 bases to trimming and J lost 7 bases; unmatched junction nucleotides: 8. CDR3 in DNA: TGTGCCAGCAGTTTCGACAGGGCCCTAAGTGGCTACACCTTC. Amino acid sequence: CASSFDRALSGYTF.

The chain recombines TRBV30 with TRBJ2-3; TRBD1 agrees at 7 bases. In germline, CDR1 is GTSNPN, CDR2 SVGIG (reference sequence). This CDR3 has 16 residues. V trimming: 1 base; J trimming: 4 bases; junction bases outside the gene matches: 11. The CDR3 region is CAWSAPGQFFADTQYF. The CDR3 DNA follows: TGTGCCTGGAGTGCGCCGGGACAGTTTTTCGCAGATACGCAGTATTTT.

The rearrangement links TRBV6-5 to TRBJ1-4; D is unclear. Germline V gives CDR1 MNHEY, CDR2 SVGAGI. This CDR3 comprises 12 residues. DNA of the CDR3: TGTGGGGCGGGAGTTTTGGGTGAAAAACTGTTTTTT. Translated: CGAGVLGEKLFF.

The chain uses TRBV7-9 and TRBJ2-7; D gene unclear. The CDR3 consists of 13 residues. Trimming removed 1 base from V and 3 bases from J, with 7 bases in between. In germline, CDR1 is SEHNR, CDR2 FQNEAQ (reference sequence). Written as DNA, the CDR3 is TGTGCCAGCAGCTTAGATCTCAGCTACGAGCAGTACTTC. Its protein is CASSLDLSYEQYF. Based on the CDR3 plus reference TRBV7-9 and TRBJ2-7, the full variable domain is DTGVSQNPRHKITKRGQNVTFRCDPISEHNRLYWYRQTLGQGPEFLTYFQNEAQLEKSRLLSDRFSAERPKGSFSTLEIQRTEQGDSAMYLCASSLDLSYEQYFGPGTRLTVT.

This clone was observed a handful of times. This chain links TRBV15 with TRBJ2-2; 12 bases are a match to TRBD2. CDR1 and CDR2 from the germline V gene are LNHNV and YYDKDF (reference sequence). This CDR3 has 17 amino acids. V lost 1 base, J lost 0 bases, and 0 bases stayed unmatched. In DNA, the CDR3 is TGTGCCACCAGCAGAGGACTAGCGGGGGCGAACACCGGGGAGCTGTTTTTT. This sequence encodes CATSRGLAGANTGELFF.

V is TRBV19 and J is TRBJ2-7; unclear D gene. The V gene lost 4 bases and the J gene lost 5 bases, with 15 bases spanning the gap. The CDR3 is 14 residues long. Germline CDR1 LNHDA, CDR2 SQIVND (reference sequence). CDR3 sequence: CASSRLGTPNEQYF. The CDR3, as DNA: TGTGCCAGTAGTAGGCTGGGCACTCCCAACGAGCAGTACTTC.

The chain combines TRBV5-4 with TRBJ2-7, with 9 bases that match TRBD1. V was clipped by 0 bases and J by 0 bases; unmatched bases: 1. The germline V gene encodes CDR1 SGHNT and CDR2 YYREEE (reference sequence). The CDR3 is made up of 15 amino acids. CDR3 in amino acids: CASSLGGQGSYEQYF. CDR3 in DNA: TGTGCCAGCAGCTTGGGGGGACAGGGCTCCTACGAGCAGTACTTC.

This chain uses TRBV2 with TRBJ1-2, with 7 positions matching TRBD1. Germline assignment: CDR1 SNHLY and CDR2 FYNNEI. J gave up 3 bases and V 7 bases, and 8 bases lay outside the gene matches. This CDR3 spans 14 amino acids. Here the CDR3 reads CASTRGLSDYGYTF. The CDR3 DNA follows: TGTGCCAGCACAAGGGGGCTGTCGGACTATGGCTACACCTTC.

The chain recombines TRBV19 with TRBJ2-7, with D tentatively TRBD1 (5 bases). The length of the CDR3 is 15 residues. V gave up 2 bases and J gave up 1 base, with 12 bases separating them. CDR1 and CDR2 from the germline V gene are LNHDA and SQIVND (reference sequence). Here the CDR3 DNA reads TGTGCCAGTAGTATAATGGGGAAGGGGTCCTACGAGCAGTACTTC. Its protein is CASSIMGKGSYEQYF.

The CDR3 bases are TGCGCCAGCAGCGAACAAGCGGCGGGTGAGCAGTTCTTC. Translation gives CASSEQAAGEQFF. V is TRBV5-1 and J is TRBJ2-1; possible D gene TRBD2, 5 bases. The CDR3 has 13 residues. With 4 bases removed from V and 9 bases from J, the gap between germline ends came to 14 bases. CDR1 SGHRS and CDR2 YFSETQ come from the germline V gene.